This TCR beta chain was captured in a study of T cell repertoires in ileal Crohn's disease. The wider study: All patients had surgery for stricturing (about 60%) or penetrating (around 40%) disease. About half of patients got postoperative therapy: about ten thiopurines, under 20 anti-TNF.

The V gene end was trimmed by 0 bases and the J gene end by 2 bases; junction bases not matched to a gene: 2. This CDR3 is built from 15 residues. CDR1 and CDR2 from the germline V gene are SGHTA and FQGTGA. This clone has a handful of counts. The antigen is unknown. Study-wide results and limits: Compared with CD4 T cells, sorted CD8 cells carried more expanded clones. Compared with non-smokers, active smokers at surgery showed more clonal expansions.

Some clones are missing from TCRdb's copy, which holds only in-frame ones; the method was immunoSEQ multiplex PCR. This sample has just over 750 clones, with roughly 71% found just once. The sequence was obtained from an adult with Crohn's disease. The J gene is TRBJ2-7, the V gene TRBV7-3, with 9 bases identical to TRBD1. Input material: ileal tissue. CDR3 coding DNA: TGTGCCAGCAGCTTAACGGGACAGGGCCCCTACGAGCAGTACTTC. This gives the protein CASSLTGQGPYEQYF. Using reference TRBV7-3 and TRBJ2-7 for the parts outside the CDR3, the full variable domain is GAGVSQTPSNKVTEKGKYVELRCDPISGHTALYWYRQSLGQGPEFLIYFQGTGAADDSGLPNDRFFAVRPEGSVSTLKIQRTERGDSAVYLCASSLTGQGPYEQYFGPGTRLTVT.